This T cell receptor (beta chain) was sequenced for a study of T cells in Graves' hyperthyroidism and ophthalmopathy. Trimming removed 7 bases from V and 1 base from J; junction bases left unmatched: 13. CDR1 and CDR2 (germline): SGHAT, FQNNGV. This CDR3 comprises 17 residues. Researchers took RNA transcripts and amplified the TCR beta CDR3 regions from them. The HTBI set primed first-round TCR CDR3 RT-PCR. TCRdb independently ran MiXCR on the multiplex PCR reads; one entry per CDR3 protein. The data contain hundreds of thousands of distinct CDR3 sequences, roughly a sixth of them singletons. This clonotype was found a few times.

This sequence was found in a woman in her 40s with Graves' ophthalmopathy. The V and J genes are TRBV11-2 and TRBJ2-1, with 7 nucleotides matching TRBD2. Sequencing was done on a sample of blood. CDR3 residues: CASNLLAASGSYNEQFF. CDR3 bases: TGTGCCAGCAACTTGCTAGCGGCTAGCGGTTCCTACAATGAGCAGTTCTTC.